Following are 29 T cell receptor beta chains from one sample sequenced in a study of neurological immune-mediated disorders. MiXCR was run by TCRdb on the 5' RACE reads, yielding one entry per CDR3 protein. The data contain 60,000 to 80,000 distinct CDR3 sequences, around 4.7% of them singletons. Sequencing was done on a sample of PBMCs. Every receptor here comes from a woman aged 45-65 years with multiple sclerosis.

This clonotype appeared many times. The chain is built from TRBV12-3 or TRBV12-4 and TRBJ1-2; tentatively, D is TRBD1 (5 bases). Trimming took off 8 bases at V and 1 base at J, with 14 bases between the two ends. The CDR3 extends over 14 amino acids. CDR3 amino acids: CASLGGGINYGYTF. The DNA of the CDR3 is TGTGCCAGCCTCGGTGGGGGAATTAACTATGGCTACACCTTC.

The chain recombines TRBV15 with TRBJ2-5, with 8 nucleotides matching TRBD2. This CDR3 comprises 14 residues. CDR1 and CDR2 (germline): LNHNV, YYDKDF (reference sequence). V was pared by 8 bases and J by 0 bases, with 5 bases of the junction left unmatched. CDR3 bases: TGTGCCACCCGGGGCGGGGGGAACCAAGAGACCCAGTACTTC. Its translation: CATRGGGNQETQYF.

This clonotype was recorded a few times. The junction does not match germline at one end; this may be a read error. The rearrangement joins TRBV5-6 to TRBJ1-6; no clear D. The CDR3 has 14 amino acids. Germline V CDR1 and CDR2: SGHDT, YYEEEE. CDR3 DNA: TGTGCCAGCAGCTTAGAGGTATCGAGTTCACCCCTCAACTTT. Amino acid sequence: CASSLEVSSSPLNF.

The table lists this clonotype with a few counts. A read error is possible here, since a much larger clone lies one base away. This rearrangement joins TRBV6-2 or TRBV6-3 to TRBJ1-1; D unresolved. There are 12 residues in the CDR3. V was cut by 5 bases and J by 7 bases, with 11 bases left in between. From germline, CDR1 is MNHEY and CDR2 SVGEGT. The CDR3 bases are TGTGCCAGCAGTGTTACGGGGATTGAAGCTTTCTTT. Its translation is CASSVTGIEAFF.

This clonotype was counted ten times or more. This chain joins TRBV12-3 or TRBV12-4 and TRBJ2-4; possible D gene TRBD2, 5 bases. Trimming pared 5 bases from V and 1 base from J, leaving 9 bases between. The CDR3 is made up of 14 amino acids. The CDR3 loop is CASSPSGAKNIQYF. CDR3 DNA: TGTGCCAGCAGTCCCTCGGGGGCCAAAAACATTCAGTACTTC.

This clonotype was seen at least ten times. This chain uses TRBV4-1 with TRBJ2-1, with a tentative D call TRBD2 (6 bases). The CDR3 loop spans 13 amino acids. Trimming shortened V by 3 bases and J by 5 bases, and 8 bases separated the two germline ends. Germline values: CDR1 MGHRA, CDR2 YSYEKL. CDR3 sequence (DNA): TGCGCCAGCAGCCACGGGACTCACAATGAGCAGTTCTTC. It translates to CASSHGTHNEQFF.

This clonotype was recorded at least ten times. The V gene is TRBV20-1, the J gene TRBJ2-5; 8 nucleotides align to TRBD2. The CDR3 sequence is 15 residues long. Germline CDR1 and CDR2: DFQATT and SNEGSKA (reference sequence). Trimming took 2 bases from V and 0 from J; bases not matched to a gene: 5. The CDR3 coding sequence is TGCAGTGCTAGATTGAGGCGGGGGGACCAAGAGACCCAGTACTTC. Protein sequence: CSARLRRGDQETQYF.

This clonotype was detected once. The chain is built from TRBV20-1 and TRBJ2-3, with D unclear. The CDR3 consists of 14 residues. Trimming took 0 bases from V and 0 from J, leaving 7 bases between them. Germline CDR1 is DFQATT and CDR2 is SNEGSKA (reference sequence). As DNA, the CDR3 is TGCAGTGCTAGAGATTGGGCTAGCACAGATACGCAGTATTTT. This translates into CSARDWASTDTQYF.

This clonotype was counted a few times. A read error is possible here, since a much larger clone lies one base away. This chain joins TRBV20-1 and TRBJ1-1, with no clear D. The germline V gene has CDR1 DFQATT and CDR2 SNEGSKA (reference sequence). This CDR3 region has 13 residues. Trimming pared 5 bases from V and 1 base from J, leaving 11 bases between. CDR3 bases: TGCAGTGCTTACTGGATTACGAACACTGAAGCTTTCTTT. Encoded protein: CSAYWITNTEAFF.

This clonotype has at least ten counts. V usage is TRBV29-1 and J usage is TRBJ1-2; D is uncertain. This CDR3 contains 11 residues. V lost 7 bases and J lost 5, with 11 bases in between. Germline V gene data show CDR1 as SQVTM and CDR2 as ANQGSEA. The CDR3 DNA reads TGCAGCGGCCGACTTGATTATGGCTACACCTTC. Amino acid sequence: CSGRLDYGYTF.

This clonotype showed up many times. The J gene is TRBJ2-7, the V gene TRBV20-1, with 7 positions matching TRBD1. The CDR3 has 13 amino acids. Trimming took 5 bases from V and 4 from J; bases not matched to a gene: 8. The V gene's germline CDR1 is DFQATT and CDR2 SNEGSKA (reference sequence). In DNA form, the CDR3 reads TGCAGTGCTCCCGGGACAGTCCCTTACGAGCAGTACTTC. Protein product: CSAPGTVPYEQYF.

This clonotype has a count of ten or more. The CDR3 loop reads CSVDRDGRNTIYF. The CDR3, as DNA: TGCAGCGTCGACAGGGATGGAAGAAACACCATATATTTT. The chain carries TRBV29-1 and TRBJ1-3; 7 nucleotides line up with TRBD1. The CDR3 consists of 13 residues. Germline values: CDR1 SQVTM, CDR2 ANQGSEA. Unmatched junction bases numbered 7, after V lost 6 bases and J lost 5 bases. Combining the CDR3 with reference TRBV29-1 and TRBJ1-3 gives the whole variable domain SAVISQKPSRDICQRGTSLTIQCQVDSQVTMMFWYRQQPGQSLTLIATANQGSEATYESGFVIDKFPISRPNLTFSTLTVSNMSPEDSSIYLCSVDRDGRNTIYFGEGSWLTVV.

Details on this clonotype: This may be a read error, as it is one base from a much larger clone. The chain employs TRBV12-3 or TRBV12-4 and TRBJ1-5; 8 bases match TRBD1. The CDR3 is made up of 14 amino acids. The CDR3 protein is CVSSKDRVDQPQHF. The CDR3 nucleotides read TGTGTCAGCAGTAAGGACAGGGTAGATCAGCCCCAGCATTTT.

In regard to this clonotype: Germline and junction disagree at one end, which may indicate a read error. This rearrangement joins TRBV20-1 to TRBJ1-5; 9 positions agree with TRBD1. The CDR3 sequence is 14 residues long. The germline V gene has CDR1 DFQATT and CDR2 SNEGSKA (reference sequence). The CDR3 here is CSALGQGTNQPQNF. CDR3 sequence (DNA): TGCAGTGCTCTTGGACAGGGGACCAATCAGCCCCAGAATTTT.

The chain combines TRBV5-1 with TRBJ2-2, with D perhaps assigned TRBD1 or TRBD2 (5 bases each). V was pared by 3 bases and J by 6 bases, with 18 bases between. CDR1 and CDR2 (germline): SGHRS, YFSETQ. CDR3 size: 16 residues. CDR3 in DNA: TGCGCCAGCAGCTCATCCGGGACGGCGAGAGCCGGGGAGCTGTTTTTT. Encoded protein: CASSSSGTARAGELFF.

Ten or more counts support this clonotype. The chain carries TRBV6-1 and TRBJ1-4, with D perhaps TRBD1 (6 bases). This CDR3 comprises 13 residues. Germline V CDR1 and CDR2: MNHNS, SASEGT. Deletions cut 6 bases from V and 1 base from J, with 6 bases between. The CDR3 sequence: CASRQGTNEKLFF. The CDR3 nucleotides read TGTGCCAGCAGACAGGGAACTAATGAAAAACTGTTTTTT.

This clonotype was recorded at least ten times. The V gene is TRBV9, the J gene TRBJ1-2, with a possible D match to TRBD1 (6 bases). The CDR3 has 13 residues. V shed 3 bases and J shed 9 bases, with 15 bases lying between them. Germline V lookup: CDR1 SGDLS, CDR2 YYNGEE. This chain's CDR3 is CASSAGDLIRYTF. The CDR3 DNA reads as TGTGCCAGCAGCGCAGGGGACCTGATCCGCTACACCTTC.

In this sample, this clonotype turned up many times. V gene TRBV28 combines with J gene TRBJ2-5; D may be TRBD1 (6 bases). Germline loops: CDR1 MDHEN, CDR2 SYDVKM. This CDR3 is built from 15 residues. The V end lost 2 bases, the J end lost 9 bases, and 19 bases lay between the germline ends. CDR3 loop: CASSLRPNRVGAQYF. The CDR3 DNA sequence: TGTGCCAGCAGTTTACGACCGAACAGGGTCGGGGCCCAGTACTTC. Full variable domain (missing parts from reference TRBV28 and TRBJ2-5): DVKVTQSSRYLVKRTGEKVFLECVQDMDHENMFWYRQDPGLGLRLIYFSYDVKMKEKGDIPEGYSVSREKKERFSLILESASTNQTSMYLCASSLRPNRVGAQYFGPGTRLLVL.

This clonotype was seen at least ten times. The V gene is TRBV7-3, the J gene TRBJ2-5; 8 nucleotides line up with TRBD2. Trimming took 1 base from V and 4 from J; bases not matched to a gene: 8. Germline CDR1 is SGHTA and CDR2 is FQGTGA. The CDR3 is made up of 16 amino acids. The CDR3 nucleotides are TGTGCCAGCAGCTTAAGTTCGGGGGGGCCAACAGAGACCCAGTACTTC. It translates to CASSLSSGGPTETQYF.

As for this clonotype: Just one base apart from a much larger clone, this may be a read error. The genes are TRBV7-8 and TRBJ1-5; no firm D call. V was clipped by 5 bases and J by 3 bases, with 11 bases between them. Germline V lookup: CDR1 SGHVS, CDR2 FQNEAQ. This CDR3 is 14 amino acids long. The CDR3 spells CASSSAQNNQPQHF. The CDR3, as DNA: TGTGCCAGCAGCAGTGCACAGAACAATCAGCCCCAGCATTTT.

There are many counts of this clonotype. The gene calls are TRBV4-3 and TRBJ1-2, with TRBD1 matching 9 bases. The CDR3 loop spans 14 amino acids. V lost 0 bases to trimming and J lost 11 bases; unmatched junction nucleotides: 7. Germline CDR1 reads LGHNA; CDR2 reads YSLEER. CDR3 bases: TGCGCCAGCAGCCAAGATCTAGGACAGGGGACTTACACCTTC. As protein: CASSQDLGQGTYTF.

In this sample, this clonotype turned up many times. The chain carries TRBV6-5 and TRBJ1-1, with D uncertain. Deletions cut 3 bases from V and 1 base from J, with 6 bases between. Germline CDR1 reads MNHEY; CDR2 reads SVGAGI. The CDR3 runs to 13 residues. The chain's CDR3 is CASSYVKNTEAFF. The DNA for the CDR3 is TGTGCCAGCAGTTATGTCAAGAACACTGAAGCTTTCTTT.

This clonotype came up many times. The gene calls are TRBV20-1 and TRBJ1-1; no firm D call. The germline V gene encodes CDR1 DFQATT and CDR2 SNEGSKA (reference sequence). The CDR3 totals 14 residues. The ends were cut back, 6 bases at V and 5 bases at J, with 19 bases in the middle. The CDR3 nucleotides read TGCAGTGCCCCTTTAGGGAGTGATAATACTGAAGCTTTCTTT. It codes for CSAPLGSDNTEAFF.

This clonotype showed up many times. Here the CDR3 DNA reads TGTGCCAGCAGTTTCCTCCTAGGACAGGGTTCCGAGCAGTACTTC. Protein sequence: CASSFLLGQGSEQYF. The gene calls are TRBV27 and TRBJ2-7; 8 bases are a match to TRBD1. V was pared by 3 bases and J by 6 bases, with 10 bases of the junction left unmatched. CDR3 length: 15 residues. CDR1 and CDR2 (germline): MNHEY, SMNVEV (reference sequence).

To note about this clonotype: Sequence at one end of the junction differs from germline and may be a read error. CDR3 sequence: CASSEGWAHEQYF. In nucleotides, the CDR3 is TGTGCAAGCAGTGAAGGATGGGCCCACGAGCAGTACTTC. The chain has TRBV25-1 and TRBJ2-7; no definite D call. The CDR3 has 13 residues. Germline CDR1 and CDR2: MGHDK and SYGVNS.

In its sample, this clonotype was seen many times. The chain has TRBV7-3 and TRBJ2-1; 13 nucleotides line up with TRBD2. V dropped 4 bases and J dropped 5; count of bases not matched to a gene: 2. The CDR3 has 15 amino acids. Germline CDR1 SGHTA, CDR2 FQGTGA. CDR3 loop: CASSSTSGGNNEQFF. The CDR3 nucleotides read TGTGCCAGCAGCTCGACTAGCGGGGGGAACAATGAGCAGTTCTTC.

At least ten counts were recorded for this clonotype. The chain has TRBV7-3 and TRBJ2-2; TRBD2 matches 9 bases. Trimming took 3 bases from V and 8 from J; bases not matched to a gene: 4. The CDR3 extends over 14 amino acids. CDR1 SGHTA and CDR2 FQGTGA come from the germline V gene. CDR3 sequence: CASSFGTSSGELFF. CDR3 sequence (DNA): TGTGCCAGCAGCTTTGGGACTAGCAGTGGGGAGCTGTTTTTT.

This clonotype was counted ten times or more. This chain links TRBV12-3 or TRBV12-4 with TRBJ2-7; tentatively, D is TRBD2 (5 bases). This CDR3 is 11 amino acids long. CDR3 nucleotide sequence: TGTGCCAGCAGTTTCCCTAGCCCCCTTCTCGTC. The encoded protein is CASSFPSPLLV.

This clonotype was recorded many times. The chain couples TRBV7-2 to TRBJ2-3; 9 positions match TRBD1. J gave up 5 bases and V 6 bases, and 6 bases lay outside the gene matches. Germline V gives CDR1 SGHTA, CDR2 FQGNSA. CDR3 length equals 14 residues. The CDR3: CASRLQGAGDTQYF. The CDR3, as DNA: TGTGCCAGCAGATTACAGGGGGCGGGAGATACGCAGTATTTT.